This T cell receptor (beta chain) originates from a study of T cell responses to AZD1222 COVID-19 vaccine. Details on this clone: The antigen remains undetermined.

Study-wide findings and caveats: Two doses of AZD1222 preceded a rise in Spike-specific TCR breadth and depth.

Clones were read by immunoSEQ multiplex PCR, and TCRdb kept only the in-frame ones, dropping some. The table shows about 42,000 clones, with about nine tenths occurring only once. The CDR3 sequence is 14 residues long. The germline V gene encodes CDR1 SEHNR and CDR2 FQNEAQ (reference sequence). The V gene lost 1 base and the J gene lost 5 bases, with 9 bases spanning the gap. Sequenced material: peripheral blood, taken 28 days after the second AZD1222 dose. The clonotype was recovered from an adult who received the AZD1222 COVID-19 vaccine. The J gene is TRBJ2-4, the V gene TRBV7-9, with D unclear. The CDR3 here is CASSLVRQQNIQYF. For the CDR3, the DNA is TGTGCCAGCAGCTTAGTTCGGCAGCAAAACATTCAGTACTTC.